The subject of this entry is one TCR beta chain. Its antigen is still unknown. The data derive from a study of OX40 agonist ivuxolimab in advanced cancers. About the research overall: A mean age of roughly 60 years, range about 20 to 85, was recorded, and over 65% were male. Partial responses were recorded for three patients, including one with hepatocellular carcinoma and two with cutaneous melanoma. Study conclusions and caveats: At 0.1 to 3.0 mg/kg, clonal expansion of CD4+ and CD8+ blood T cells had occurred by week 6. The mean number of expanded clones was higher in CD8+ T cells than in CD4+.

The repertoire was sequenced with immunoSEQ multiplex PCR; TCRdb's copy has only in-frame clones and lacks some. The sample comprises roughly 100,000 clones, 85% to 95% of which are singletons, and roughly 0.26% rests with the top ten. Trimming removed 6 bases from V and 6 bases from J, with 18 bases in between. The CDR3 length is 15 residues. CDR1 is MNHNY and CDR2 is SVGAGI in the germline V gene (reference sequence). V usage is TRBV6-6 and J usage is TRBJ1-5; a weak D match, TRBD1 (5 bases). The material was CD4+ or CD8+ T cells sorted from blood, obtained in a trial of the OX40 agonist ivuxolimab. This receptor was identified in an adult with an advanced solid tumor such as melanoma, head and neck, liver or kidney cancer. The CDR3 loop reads CASSPKGNAGQPQHF. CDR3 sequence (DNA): TGTGCCAGCAGCCCGAAGGGGAACGCGGGTCAGCCCCAGCATTTT.